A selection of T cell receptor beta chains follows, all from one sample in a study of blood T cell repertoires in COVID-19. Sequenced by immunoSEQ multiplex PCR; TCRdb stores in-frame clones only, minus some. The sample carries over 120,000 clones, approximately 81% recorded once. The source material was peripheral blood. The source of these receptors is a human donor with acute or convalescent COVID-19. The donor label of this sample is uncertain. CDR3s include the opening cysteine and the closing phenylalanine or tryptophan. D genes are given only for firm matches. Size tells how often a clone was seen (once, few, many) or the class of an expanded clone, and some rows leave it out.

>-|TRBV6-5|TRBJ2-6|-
CASRMAGSGANVLTF
TGTGCCAGCAGGATGGCAGGCTCTGGGGCCAACGTCCTGACTTTC
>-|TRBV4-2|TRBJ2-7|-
CASSRSAEGGYSYEQYF
TGTGCCAGCAGCCGCTCAGCGGAGGGGGGGTATTCCTACGAGCAGTACTTC
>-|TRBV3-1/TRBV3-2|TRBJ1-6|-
CASSLDNSPLHF
TGTGCCAGCAGCCTAGATAATTCACCCCTCCACTTT
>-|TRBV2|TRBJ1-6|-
CASSLTGPPGNSPLHF
TGTGCCAGCAGTTTAACAGGGCCCCCTGGTAATTCACCCCTCCACTTT
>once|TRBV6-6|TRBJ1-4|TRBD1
CASNPATGGSVFF
TGTGCCAGCAACCCGGCCACAGGGGGGTCTGTGTTTTTT
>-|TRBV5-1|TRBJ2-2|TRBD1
CASSIQTGGDTGELFF
TGCGCCAGCAGCATACAGACAGGGGGTGACACCGGGGAGCTGTTTTTT
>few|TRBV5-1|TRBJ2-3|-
CASSLEGLSLQYF
TGCGCCAGCAGCTTAGAGGGACTTAGCCTGCAGTATTTT
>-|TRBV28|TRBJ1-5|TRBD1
CASSSDREYQPQHF
TGTGCCAGCAGTTCGGACAGGGAGTATCAGCCCCAGCATTTT
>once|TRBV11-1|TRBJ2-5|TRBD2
CASSTRLAGYQETQYF
TGTGCCAGCAGCACGAGACTAGCGGGATACCAAGAGACCCAGTACTTC
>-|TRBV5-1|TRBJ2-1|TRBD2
CASRLAPEDSEQFF
TGCGCCAGCCGACTAGCTCCCGAAGACAGTGAGCAGTTCTTC
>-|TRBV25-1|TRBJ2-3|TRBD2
CASSPRGAGEEDTQYF
TGTGCCAGCAGTCCGCGTGGGGCGGGAGAGGAAGATACGCAGTATTTT
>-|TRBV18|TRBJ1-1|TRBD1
CASSQGGQGTTEAFF
TGTGCCAGCTCACAGGGGGGACAGGGAACCACTGAAGCTTTCTTT
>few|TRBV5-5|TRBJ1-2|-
CASSPDTGGYGYTF
TGTGCCAGCAGCCCAGACACGGGGGGCTATGGCTACACCTTC
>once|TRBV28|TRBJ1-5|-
CASSFGEGYLSNQPQHF
TGTGCCAGCAGTTTCGGGGAGGGGTATCTATCCAATCAGCCCCAGCATTTT
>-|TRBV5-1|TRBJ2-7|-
CASSPRGVDSYEQYF
TGCGCCAGCAGCCCCCGCGGAGTAGATTCCTACGAGCAGTACTTC
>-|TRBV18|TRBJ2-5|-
CASSPLNSQETQYF
TGTGCCAGCTCACCTCTGAACAGTCAAGAGACCCAGTACTTC
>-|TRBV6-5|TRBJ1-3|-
CASSYVSSSSGNTIYF
TGTGCCAGCAGTTACGTTAGTTCGAGTTCTGGAAACACCATATATTTT
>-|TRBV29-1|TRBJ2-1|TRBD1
CSVEETGGGIGEQFF
TGCAGCGTTGAGGAGACAGGGGGCGGAATCGGTGAGCAGTTCTTC
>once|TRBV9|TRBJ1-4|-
CASSDRDEKLFF
TGTGCCAGCAGCGACAGGGATGAAAAACTGTTTTTT
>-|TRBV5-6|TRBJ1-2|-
CASSNRPSRRGYTF
TGTGCCAGCAGCAATAGGCCCTCCCGGAGGGGCTACACCTTC
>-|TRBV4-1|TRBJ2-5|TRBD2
CASSQWTSGRQETQYF
TGCGCCAGCAGCCAATGGACTAGCGGGAGACAAGAGACCCAGTACTTC
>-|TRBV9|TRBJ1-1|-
CASSPPGARGNTEAFF
TGTGCCAGCAGCCCCCCAGGGGCTAGGGGGAACACTGAAGCTTTCTTT
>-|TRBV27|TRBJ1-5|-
CASRLNSNQPQHF
TGTGCCAGCAGACTCAATAGCAATCAGCCCCAGCATTTT
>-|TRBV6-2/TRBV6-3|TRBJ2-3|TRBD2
CASSYPSGGVSTDTQYF
TGTGCCAGCAGTTACCCTAGCGGGGGAGTTAGCACAGATACGCAGTATTTT
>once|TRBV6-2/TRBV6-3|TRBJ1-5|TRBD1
CASSYFGRTGSNQPQHF
TGTGCCAGCAGTTATTTTGGAAGGACAGGGAGCAATCAGCCCCAGCATTTT
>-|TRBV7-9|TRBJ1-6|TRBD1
CASSTQGQGVTPLHF
TGTGCCAGCAGTACACAGGGGCAGGGGGTCACACCCCTCCACTTT
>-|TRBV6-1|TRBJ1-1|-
CASVRQDLGITEAFF
TGTGCCAGCGTAAGGCAGGATCTCGGGATTACTGAAGCTTTCTTT
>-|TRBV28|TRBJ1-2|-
CASSLGPGRSGYTF
TGTGCCAGCAGTTTAGGTCCAGGGAGGAGCGGCTACACCTTC
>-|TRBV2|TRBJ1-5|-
CASSEQGLSNQPQHF
TGTGCCAGCAGTGAACAGGGGTTGAGCAATCAGCCCCAGCATTTT